Following are 32 T cell receptor beta chains from one sample sequenced in a study of response to subunit inactivated influenza vaccine. MiXCR, run by TCRdb on the RT-PCR reads, gives a single entry per CDR3 protein. The data show some 300,000 distinct CDR3 sequences, roughly 20% seen once. The source material was PBMCs from blood, sampled 21 months after vaccination. All receptors come from a man in his fifties or sixties who received an inactivated influenza vaccine.

The chain employs TRBV20-1 and TRBJ2-5; D ambiguous. Per the germline V gene, CDR1 is DFQATT and CDR2 is SNEGSKA (reference sequence). The CDR3 has 16 residues. V lost 6 bases and J 0 bases, leaving 20 bases between the germline ends. CDR3 bases: TGCAGTGCAACTCATTTAGCTCGGCAGTACCAAGAGACCCAGTACTTC. Encoded protein: CSATHLARQYQETQYF.

The CDR3 nucleotides are TGTGCCAGCAGCTCGCAGGGCGATCAGCCCCAGCATTTT. Translated: CASSSQGDQPQHF. This chain joins TRBV7-2 and TRBJ1-5; D is possibly TRBD1 (5 bases). The length of the CDR3 is 13 residues. Germline CDR1 SGHTA, CDR2 FQGNSA. With 4 bases removed from V and 5 bases from J, the gap between germline ends came to 9 bases.

This chain connects TRBV6-2 or TRBV6-3 to TRBJ1-3, with D unclear. CDR3 size: 14 residues. CDR1 MNHEY and CDR2 SVGEGT come from the germline V gene. Trimming removed 5 bases from V and 4 bases from J, with 12 bases in between. In DNA, the CDR3 is TGTGCCAGCAGTGTTACTACCAGAGGAAACACCATATATTTT. Translation gives CASSVTTRGNTIYF.

This clonotype was detected ten times or more. The chain joins TRBV5-8 to TRBJ1-6, with 8 positions matching TRBD1. Per germline, CDR1 SGHTS and CDR2 YDEGEE. With 1 base clipped from V and 14 bases from J, the junction kept 8 bases outside the gene matches. CDR3 length equals 14 residues. Here the CDR3 DNA reads TGTGCCAGCAGCTTGTTGCAGGGGGCGAAGGCCCTCCACTTT. Its translation is CASSLLQGAKALHF. The full variable domain, with the rest looked up from reference TRBV5-8 and TRBJ1-6, is EAGVTQSPTHLIKTRGQQATLRCSPISGHTSVYWYQQALGLGLQFLLWYDEGEERNRGNFPPRFSGRQFPNYSSELNVNALELEDSALYLCASSLLQGAKALHFGNGTRLTVT.

This clonotype was seen ten or more times. The chain carries TRBV6-2 or TRBV6-3 and TRBJ2-3, with D perhaps TRBD2 (6 bases). CDR1 and CDR2 from the germline V gene are MNHEY and SVGEGT. Trimming took 5 bases from V and 7 from J, leaving 19 bases between them. The CDR3 sequence is 15 residues long. The CDR3 loop reads CASSPRAGVSYTQYF. CDR3 DNA: TGTGCCAGCAGTCCCAGAGCGGGTGTCTCGTATACGCAGTATTTT.

In regard to this clonotype: At one of its ends the junction is not consistent with the germline gene, which may arise from a read error. CDR3 protein: CASRLEDTQYF. The CDR3 nucleotides are TGCGCCAGCAGATTGGAAGATACGCAGTATTTT. This sequence joins TRBV5-1 and TRBJ2-3; D not resolved. The CDR3 length is 11 residues. The germline V gene has CDR1 SGHRS and CDR2 YFSETQ. Supplemented by reference TRBV5-1 and TRBJ2-3, the full variable domain reads KAGVTQTPRYLIKTRGQQVTLSCSPISGHRSVSWYQQTPGQGLQFLFEYFSETQRNKGNFPGRFSGRQFSNSRSEMNVSTLELGDSALYLCASRLEDTQYFGPGTRLTVL.

The V and J genes are TRBV6-5 and TRBJ2-7; 13 bases align to TRBD2. Germline values: CDR1 MNHEY, CDR2 SVGAGI. V trimming: 4 bases; J trimming: 5 bases; junction bases outside the gene matches: 11. The CDR3 runs 17 residues. In DNA, the CDR3 is TGTGCCAGCAGTTCCCCTAGGACTAGCGGGAGCTTCAACGAGCAGTACTTC. Amino acids: CASSSPRTSGSFNEQYF.

This clonotype was found a few times. V gene TRBV7-9 combines with J gene TRBJ1-2, with D maybe TRBD1 (5 bases). This CDR3 region has 14 residues. Trimming left V 6 bases short and J 4 bases short, with 15 bases between. Germline CDR1 is SEHNR and CDR2 is FQNEAQ (reference sequence). The CDR3 loop is CASSTGRGVYGYTF. The CDR3 nucleotides are TGTGCCAGCAGTACGGGACGGGGTGTCTATGGCTACACCTTC.

The V and J genes are TRBV28 and TRBJ1-1, with D uncertain. This CDR3 region has 13 residues. Germline V CDR1 and CDR2: MDHEN, SYDVKM. V lost 2 bases and J 5 bases, leaving 9 bases between the germline ends. CDR3 coding DNA: TGTGCCAGCAGTTTACGGCCAGCTACTGAAGCTTTCTTT. Its translation is CASSLRPATEAFF. The full variable domain, rest sourced from reference TRBV28 and TRBJ1-1, is DVKVTQSSRYLVKRTGEKVFLECVQDMDHENMFWYRQDPGLGLRLIYFSYDVKMKEKGDIPEGYSVSREKKERFSLILESASTNQTSMYLCASSLRPATEAFFGQGTRLTVV.

This clonotype was seen a handful of times. This chain uses TRBV6-1 with TRBJ2-7; 11 bases match TRBD2. This CDR3 spans 14 amino acids. Germline V gene lookup returns CDR1 MNHNS and CDR2 SASEGT. Germline trimming cut 5 bases from V and 5 bases from J; bases unmatched to any gene: 5. CDR3 amino acids: CASSKGTSGHEQYF. The CDR3 nucleotides are TGTGCCAGCAGTAAAGGGACTAGCGGCCACGAGCAGTACTTC.

The rearrangement uses TRBV7-3 and TRBJ2-2; D is ambiguous. There are 13 residues in the CDR3. V was trimmed by 2 bases and J by 5 bases, leaving 6 bases between them. From germline, CDR1 is SGHTA and CDR2 FQGTGA. This CDR3 reads CASSLYMTGELFF. The CDR3, as DNA: TGTGCCAGCAGCTTATATATGACCGGGGAGCTGTTTTTT. The variable domain in full, completed from reference TRBV7-3 and TRBJ2-2, reads GAGVSQTPSNKVTEKGKYVELRCDPISGHTALYWYRQSLGQGPEFLIYFQGTGAADDSGLPNDRFFAVRPEGSVSTLKIQRTERGDSAVYLCASSLYMTGELFFGEGSRLTVL.

The rearrangement uses TRBV10-3 and TRBJ2-1, with 8 bases fitting TRBD1. J was trimmed by 3 bases and V by 7 bases; bases with no gene match: 5. CDR1 and CDR2 (germline): ENHRY, SYGVKD. The CDR3 is 14 amino acids. This CDR3 reads CAINGQGNYNEQFF. In DNA, the CDR3 is TGTGCCATCAACGGACAGGGAAACTACAATGAGCAGTTCTTC.

This clonotype was seen ten or more times. This chain links TRBV20-1 with TRBJ1-1; possible D gene TRBD1, 5 bases. There are 13 residues in the CDR3. CDR1 and CDR2 from the germline V gene are DFQATT and SNEGSKA (reference sequence). V shed 6 bases and J shed 1 base, with 12 bases lying between them. As DNA, the CDR3 is TGCAGTGCCCTACAGAGGGGGAACACTGAAGCTTTCTTT. This encodes CSALQRGNTEAFF.

The V call is TRBV23-1, the J call TRBJ2-7; D unresolved. TRBV23-1 counts as an open reading frame of uncertain function. V was pared by 0 bases and J by 3 bases, with 9 bases between. The CDR3 runs 14 residues. The CDR3 DNA is TGCGCCAGCAGTCAATCGTTCTGCGACTACGAGCAGTACTTC. Residues: CASSQSFCDYEQYF.

This clonotype was counted once. The V call is TRBV7-2, the J call TRBJ1-2; D unresolved. Germline CDR1 and CDR2: SGHTA and FQGNSA. Trimming stripped 4 bases from V and 5 bases from J, with 8 bases between. This CDR3 region has 12 residues. The CDR3: CASSYRQYGYTF. CDR3 coding DNA: TGTGCCAGCAGCTACCGGCAGTATGGCTACACCTTC.

Comment on this clonotype: One base away lies a much larger clone, so this may be a sequencing read error. The chain employs TRBV18 and TRBJ1-1, with D unresolved. Germline assignment: CDR1 KGHSH and CDR2 LQKENI. V was cut by 1 base and J by 1 base, with 4 bases left in between. The CDR3 is made up of 13 amino acids. CDR3 DNA: TGTGCCAGCTCACCACAGGCGAACACTGAAGCTTTCTTT. Encoded protein: CASSPQANTEAFF.

In its sample, this clonotype was seen a few times. The rearrangement joins TRBV6-1 to TRBJ1-4, with TRBD1 matching 8 bases. There are 15 residues in the CDR3. Germline V gene sequence: CDR1 MNHNS, CDR2 SASEGT. V was pared by 8 bases and J by 7 bases, with 12 bases of the junction left unmatched. The CDR3 is CASADSGGIGEKLFF. In DNA form, the CDR3 reads TGTGCCAGCGCGGACTCAGGGGGCATCGGTGAAAAACTGTTTTTT.

The V gene is TRBV12-3 or TRBV12-4, the J gene TRBJ2-3, with TRBD1 matching 7 bases. Germline trimming cut 7 bases from V and 2 bases from J; bases unmatched to any gene: 6. The CDR3 covers 14 residues. In nucleotides, the CDR3 is TGTGCCAGCAACCTCAGGGGGTACACAGATACGCAGTATTTT. Its translation: CASNLRGYTDTQYF.

CDR3 loop: CATSGRGLAFTGELFF. The CDR3 region has the DNA TGTGCCACCAGCGGCAGGGGACTAGCCTTCACCGGGGAGCTGTTTTTT. The rearrangement joins TRBV15 to TRBJ2-2; 9 bases align to TRBD2. The CDR3 extends over 16 amino acids. V was pared by 5 bases and J by 4 bases, with 8 bases of the junction left unmatched. The germline gives CDR1 LNHNV, CDR2 YYDKDF (reference sequence).

This CDR3 is CASKEGPSYNSPLHF. For the CDR3, the DNA is TGTGCCAGTAAGGAGGGCCCCTCCTATAATTCACCCCTCCACTTT. The chain recombines TRBV19 with TRBJ1-6; D remains ambiguous. Deletions cut 7 bases from V and 0 bases from J, with 10 bases between. The CDR3 has 15 amino acids. CDR1 is LNHDA, CDR2 SQIVND, per germline (reference sequence).

The J gene is TRBJ2-3, the V gene TRBV11-2; 10 bases align to TRBD2. This CDR3 is built from 14 residues. CDR1 and CDR2 (germline): SGHAT, FQNNGV. After removal of 5 bases from V and 3 bases from J, the junction contained 2 bases not matched to a gene. This CDR3 is CASSPLAGTDTQYF. CDR3 DNA sequence: TGTGCCAGCAGCCCACTAGCGGGGACAGATACGCAGTATTTT.

This clonotype was detected a few times. This chain connects TRBV7-2 to TRBJ2-2, with TRBD2 matching over 9 bases. The CDR3 is made up of 14 amino acids. Germline loops: CDR1 SGHTA, CDR2 FQGNSA. V shed 5 bases, J shed 6 bases, and the junction held 4 bases outside the gene matches. Here the CDR3 reads CASSQGLAPGELFF. The CDR3 DNA sequence: TGTGCCAGCAGCCAGGGACTAGCCCCCGGGGAGCTGTTTTTT.

The V gene is TRBV20-1, the J gene TRBJ1-4, with D possibly being TRBD1 (5 bases). Germline loops: CDR1 DFQATT, CDR2 SNEGSKA (reference sequence). V was shortened by 6 bases and J by 8 bases, with 10 bases between the two germline ends. CDR3 length: 11 amino acids. The CDR3 DNA reads as TGCAGTGCCAGGGCCGGGGAAAAACTGTTTTTT. As protein: CSARAGEKLFF.

V and J are TRBV20-1 and TRBJ2-1; D remains ambiguous. Germline CDR1 is DFQATT and CDR2 is SNEGSKA (reference sequence). The CDR3 totals 16 residues. Trimming pared 1 base from V and 2 bases from J, leaving 15 bases between. CDR3 sequence reads: CSARVGLAAAYNEQFF. The CDR3 nucleotides are TGCAGTGCTAGAGTTGGTCTGGCAGCTGCCTACAATGAGCAGTTCTTC.

This clonotype was seen once. The rearrangement links TRBV3-1 to TRBJ2-5, with 8 bases lining up with TRBD2. The germline CDR1 and CDR2 sequences are LGHDT and YNNKEL (reference sequence). Unmatched junction bases numbered 16, after V lost 1 base and J lost 0 bases. The CDR3 has 20 residues. This chain's CDR3 is CASSQVIFGRGDRNQETQYF. The CDR3 bases are TGTGCCAGCAGCCAAGTAATCTTCGGGAGGGGAGACAGAAACCAAGAGACCCAGTACTTC.

This clonotype appeared a few times. The chain combines TRBV6-1 with TRBJ1-6, with D perhaps matching TRBD1 (5 bases). The CDR3 covers 15 residues. Trimming removed 1 base from V and 6 bases from J, with 10 bases in between. The germline gives CDR1 MNHNS, CDR2 SASEGT. CDR3 sequence reads: CASSEDAGPNSPLHF. The CDR3 region has the DNA TGTGCCAGCAGTGAAGATGCAGGGCCTAATTCACCCCTCCACTTT.

The CDR3 bases are TGTGCCAGCACGGGACAGACTATTTCACCCCTCCACTTT. Translating it yields CASTGQTISPLHF. The J gene is TRBJ1-6, the V gene TRBV12-3 or TRBV12-4; 7 bases are a match to TRBD1. The CDR3 consists of 13 residues. The V and J ends lost 7 bases and 9 bases, in that order; junction bases with no gene match: 6.

The chain combines TRBV6-1 with TRBJ1-1, with D unresolved. Looked up from germline, CDR1 is MNHNS and CDR2 is SASEGT. V dropped 1 base and J dropped 10 bases, with 13 bases sitting between them. The CDR3 length is 13 residues. DNA for the CDR3: TGTGCCAGCAGTGAAGTTGCGGCGGCCGTAGCTTTCTTT. It translates to CASSEVAAAVAFF.

This clonotype was detected a few times. CDR3 nucleotide sequence: TGTGCCAGCAGCTTAGTCCAGCGGCAAGAGACCCAGTACTTC. This sequence encodes CASSLVQRQETQYF. The V gene is TRBV7-9, the J gene TRBJ2-5; D may be TRBD2 (5 bases). Germline CDR1 reads SEHNR; CDR2 reads FQNEAQ (reference sequence). This CDR3 has 14 amino acids. V gave up 1 base and J gave up 2 bases, with 8 bases separating them.

This clonotype has at least ten counts. The chain uses TRBV5-1 and TRBJ1-4; D perhaps matches TRBD1 (6 bases). The V gene lost 4 bases and the J gene lost 4 bases, with 11 bases spanning the gap. Germline V CDR1 and CDR2: SGHRS, YFSETQ. The CDR3 extends over 14 amino acids. CDR3 sequence: CASSADSNNEKLFF. CDR3 nucleotide sequence: TGCGCCAGCAGCGCGGACAGTAATAATGAAAAACTGTTTTTT.

This clonotype was picked up many times. The J gene is TRBJ2-1, the V gene TRBV29-1, with 10 nucleotides matching TRBD2. There are 15 residues in the CDR3. The V gene end was trimmed by 2 bases and the J gene end by 5 bases; junction bases not matched to a gene: 6. The germline V gene has CDR1 SQVTM and CDR2 ANQGSEA. The CDR3 bases are TGCAGCGTTGAACTAGCGGGAGATACTAACAATGAGCAGTTCTTC. Encoded protein: CSVELAGDTNNEQFF.

The rearrangement joins TRBV10-3 to TRBJ2-5; the D is unclear. Trimming cost V 2 bases and J 1 base, with 2 bases left between them. Germline V gene sequence: CDR1 ENHRY, CDR2 SYGVKD. This CDR3 has 12 amino acids. This chain's CDR3 is CAISEPQETQYF. DNA for the CDR3: TGTGCCATCAGTGAGCCCCAAGAGACCCAGTACTTC.